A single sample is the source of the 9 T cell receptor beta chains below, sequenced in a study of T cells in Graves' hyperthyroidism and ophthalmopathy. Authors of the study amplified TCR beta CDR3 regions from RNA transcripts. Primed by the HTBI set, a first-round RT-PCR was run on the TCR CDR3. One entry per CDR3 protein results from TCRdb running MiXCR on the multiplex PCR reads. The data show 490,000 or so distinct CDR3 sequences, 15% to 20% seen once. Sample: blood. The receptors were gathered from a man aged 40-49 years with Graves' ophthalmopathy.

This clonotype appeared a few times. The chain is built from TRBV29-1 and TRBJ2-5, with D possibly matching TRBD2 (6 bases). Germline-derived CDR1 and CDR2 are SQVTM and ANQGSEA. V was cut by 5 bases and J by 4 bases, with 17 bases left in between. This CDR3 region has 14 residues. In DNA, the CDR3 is TGCAGCGTTTCCCCCGGGACTGCCAGAGAGACCCAGTACTTC. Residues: CSVSPGTARETQYF. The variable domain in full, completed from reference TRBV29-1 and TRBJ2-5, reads SAVISQKPSRDICQRGTSLTIQCQVDSQVTMMFWYRQQPGQSLTLIATANQGSEATYESGFVIDKFPISRPNLTFSTLTVSNMSPEDSSIYLCSVSPGTARETQYFGPGTRLLVL.

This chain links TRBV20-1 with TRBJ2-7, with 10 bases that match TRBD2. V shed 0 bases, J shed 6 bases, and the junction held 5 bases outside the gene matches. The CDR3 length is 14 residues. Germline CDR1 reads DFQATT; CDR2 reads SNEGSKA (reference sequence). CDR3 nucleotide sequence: TGCAGTGCTAGAGATCTAGCGGGGGTGTTCGAGCAGTACTTC. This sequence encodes CSARDLAGVFEQYF.

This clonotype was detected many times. Here the CDR3 reads CASSDPAGAGYNEQFF. The CDR3 bases are TGTGCCAGCAGTGACCCAGCGGGAGCGGGGTACAATGAGCAGTTCTTC. This chain links TRBV2 with TRBJ2-1, with 8 bases matching TRBD2. The CDR3 has 16 amino acids. Germline values: CDR1 SNHLY, CDR2 FYNNEI. With 3 bases clipped from V and 4 bases from J, the junction kept 8 bases outside the gene matches.

CDR3 region: CASSLLGTVSGELFF. CDR3 bases: TGTGCCAGCAGCTTATTGGGGACAGTATCCGGGGAGCTGTTTTTT. V usage is TRBV11-3 and J usage is TRBJ2-2, with 7 bases identical to TRBD1. Germline V CDR1 and CDR2: SGHNT, YENEEA. The trim removed 2 bases at V and 6 bases at J, leaving 6 bases unmatched. The CDR3 has 15 amino acids.

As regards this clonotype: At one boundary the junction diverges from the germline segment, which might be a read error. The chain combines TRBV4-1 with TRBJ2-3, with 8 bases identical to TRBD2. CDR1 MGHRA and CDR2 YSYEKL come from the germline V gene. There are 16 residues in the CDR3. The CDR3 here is CASSLNPGLVPDTQYF. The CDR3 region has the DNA TGTGCCAGCAGCCTGAACCCGGGACTAGTTCCAGATACGCAGTATTTT.

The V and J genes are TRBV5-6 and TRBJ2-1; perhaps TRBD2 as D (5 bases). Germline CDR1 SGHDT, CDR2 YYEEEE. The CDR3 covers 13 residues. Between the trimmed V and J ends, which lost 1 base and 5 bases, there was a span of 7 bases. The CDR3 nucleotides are TGTGCCAGCAGCTTGCTAGCCCACAATGAGCAGTTCTTC. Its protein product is CASSLLAHNEQFF.

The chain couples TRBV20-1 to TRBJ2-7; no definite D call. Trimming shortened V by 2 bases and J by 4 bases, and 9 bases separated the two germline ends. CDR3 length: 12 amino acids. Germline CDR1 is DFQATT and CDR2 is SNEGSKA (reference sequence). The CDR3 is CSARPDLYEQYF. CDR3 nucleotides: TGCAGTGCTAGACCCGACCTGTACGAGCAGTACTTC.

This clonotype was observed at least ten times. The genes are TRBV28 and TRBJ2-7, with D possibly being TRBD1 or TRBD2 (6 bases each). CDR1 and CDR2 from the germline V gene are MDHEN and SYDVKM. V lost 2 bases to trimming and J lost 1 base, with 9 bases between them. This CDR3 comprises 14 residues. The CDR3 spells CASSLQGTSYEQYF. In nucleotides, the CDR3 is TGTGCCAGCAGTTTACAGGGGACTTCCTACGAGCAGTACTTC.

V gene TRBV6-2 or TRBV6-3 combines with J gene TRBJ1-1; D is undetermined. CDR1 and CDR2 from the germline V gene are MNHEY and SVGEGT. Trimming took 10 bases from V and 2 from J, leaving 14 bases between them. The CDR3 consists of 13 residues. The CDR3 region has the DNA TGTGCCACCACCGCCTGGGTCAACACTGAAGCTTTCTTT. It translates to CATTAWVNTEAFF.